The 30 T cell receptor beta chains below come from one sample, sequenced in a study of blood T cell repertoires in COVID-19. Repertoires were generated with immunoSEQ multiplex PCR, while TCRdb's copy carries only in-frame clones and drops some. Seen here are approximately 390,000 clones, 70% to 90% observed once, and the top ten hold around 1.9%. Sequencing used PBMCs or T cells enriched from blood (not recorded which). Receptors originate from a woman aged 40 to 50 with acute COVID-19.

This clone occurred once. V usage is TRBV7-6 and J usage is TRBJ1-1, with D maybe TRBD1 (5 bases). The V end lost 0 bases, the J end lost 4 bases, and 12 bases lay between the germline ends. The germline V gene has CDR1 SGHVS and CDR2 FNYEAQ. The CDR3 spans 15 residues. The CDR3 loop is CASSLARGVGTEAFF. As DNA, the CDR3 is TGTGCCAGCAGCTTAGCGCGGGGGGTGGGCACTGAAGCTTTCTTT. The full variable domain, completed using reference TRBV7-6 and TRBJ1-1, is GAGVSQSPRYKVTKRGQDVALRCDPISGHVSLYWYRQALGQGPEFLTYFNYEAQQDKSGLPNDRFSAERPEGSISTLTIQRTEQRDSAMYRCASSLARGVGTEAFFGQGTRLTVV.

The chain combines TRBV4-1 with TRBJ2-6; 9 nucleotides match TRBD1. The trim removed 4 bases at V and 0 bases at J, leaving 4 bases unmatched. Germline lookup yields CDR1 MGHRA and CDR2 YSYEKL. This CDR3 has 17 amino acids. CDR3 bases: TGCGCCAGCAGCCCCACAGGGGGCACCTCTGGGGCCAACGTCCTGACTTTC. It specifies CASSPTGGTSGANVLTF.

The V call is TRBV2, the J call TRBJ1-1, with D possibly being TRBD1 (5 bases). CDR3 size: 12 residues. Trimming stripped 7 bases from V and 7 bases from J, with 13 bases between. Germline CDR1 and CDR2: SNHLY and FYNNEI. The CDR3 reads CASILDSFEAFF. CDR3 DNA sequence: TGTGCCAGCATCCTAGACAGTTTTGAAGCTTTCTTT.

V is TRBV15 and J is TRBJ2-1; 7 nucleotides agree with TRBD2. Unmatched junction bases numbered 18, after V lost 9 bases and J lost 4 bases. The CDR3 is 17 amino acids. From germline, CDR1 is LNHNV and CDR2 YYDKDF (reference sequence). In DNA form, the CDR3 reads TGTGCCACTTCATGGCCCGCGGGGGTTCTGAGGTACAATGAGCAGTTCTTC. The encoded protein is CATSWPAGVLRYNEQFF.

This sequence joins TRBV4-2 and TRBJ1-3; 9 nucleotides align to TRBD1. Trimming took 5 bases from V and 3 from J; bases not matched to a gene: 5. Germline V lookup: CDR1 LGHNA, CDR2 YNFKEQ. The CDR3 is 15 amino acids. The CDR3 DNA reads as TGTGCCAGCAGCACGACAGGGGGAGATGGAAACACCATATATTTT. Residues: CASSTTGGDGNTIYF.

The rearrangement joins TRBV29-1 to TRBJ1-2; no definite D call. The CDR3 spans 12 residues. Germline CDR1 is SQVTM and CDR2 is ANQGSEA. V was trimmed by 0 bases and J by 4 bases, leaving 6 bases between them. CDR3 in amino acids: CSVEDGSYGYTF. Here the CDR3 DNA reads TGCAGCGTTGAAGATGGGAGCTATGGCTACACCTTC.

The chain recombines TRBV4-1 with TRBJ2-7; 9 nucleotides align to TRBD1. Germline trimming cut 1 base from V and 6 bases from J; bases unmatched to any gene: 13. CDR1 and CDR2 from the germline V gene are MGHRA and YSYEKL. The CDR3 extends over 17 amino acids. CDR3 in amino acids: CASSQVGWGTGSAEQYF. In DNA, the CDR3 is TGCGCCAGCAGCCAAGTGGGTTGGGGGACAGGGTCAGCCGAGCAGTACTTC.

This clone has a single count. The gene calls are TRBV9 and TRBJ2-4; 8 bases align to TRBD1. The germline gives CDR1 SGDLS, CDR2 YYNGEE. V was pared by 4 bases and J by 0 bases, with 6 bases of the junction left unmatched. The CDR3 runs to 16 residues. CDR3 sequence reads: CASSQGQGVAKNIQYF. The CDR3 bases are TGTGCCAGCAGCCAAGGACAGGGAGTAGCCAAAAACATTCAGTACTTC.

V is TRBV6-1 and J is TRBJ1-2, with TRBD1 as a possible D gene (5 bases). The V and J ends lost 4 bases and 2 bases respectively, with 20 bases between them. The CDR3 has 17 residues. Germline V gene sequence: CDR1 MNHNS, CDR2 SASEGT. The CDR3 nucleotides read TGTGCCAGCAGTGGACCAGGGCTCGGGGGTAAAAACTATGGCTACACCTTC. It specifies CASSGPGLGGKNYGYTF.

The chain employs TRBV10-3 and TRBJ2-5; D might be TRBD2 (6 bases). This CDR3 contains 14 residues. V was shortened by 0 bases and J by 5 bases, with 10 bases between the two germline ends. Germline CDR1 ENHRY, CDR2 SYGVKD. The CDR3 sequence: CAISESGGQETQYF. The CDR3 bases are TGTGCCATCAGTGAGTCGGGGGGTCAGGAGACCCAGTACTTC.

As DNA, the CDR3 is TGTGCCAGCAGCCAAGGACAGTACGAGCAGTACTTC. This encodes CASSQGQYEQYF. The chain carries TRBV14 and TRBJ2-7; a weak D match, TRBD1 (5 bases). Germline values: CDR1 SGHDN, CDR2 FVKESK. V dropped 1 base and J dropped 4 bases, with 5 bases sitting between them. CDR3 length: 12 residues.

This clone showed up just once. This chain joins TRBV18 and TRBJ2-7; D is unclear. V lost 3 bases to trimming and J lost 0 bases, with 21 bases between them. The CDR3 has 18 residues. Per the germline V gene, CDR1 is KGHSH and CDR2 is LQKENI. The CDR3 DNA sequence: TGTGCCAGCTCACCGACGAATGCGTCGCCGGGTAGCTCCTACGAGCAGTACTTC. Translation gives CASSPTNASPGSSYEQYF.

The CDR3 sequence is CASGSGGPGEQYF. Here the CDR3 DNA reads TGTGCCAGTGGGTCGGGGGGCCCGGGCGAGCAGTACTTC. The rearrangement links TRBV19 to TRBJ2-7; possibly TRBD2 for D (7 bases). Between the trimmed V and J ends, which lost 8 bases and 6 bases, there was a span of 17 bases. Germline loops: CDR1 LNHDA, CDR2 SQIVND (reference sequence). The CDR3 has 13 residues.

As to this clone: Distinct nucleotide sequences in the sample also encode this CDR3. This CDR3 reads CASSLDPNYEQYF. CDR3 nucleotides: TGTGCCAGCAGCTTAGATCCAAACTACGAGCAGTACTTC. The chain carries TRBV11-2 and TRBJ2-7; unclear D gene. Germline V CDR1 and CDR2: SGHAT, FQNNGV. The V and J ends lost 0 bases and 3 bases respectively, with 6 bases between them. This CDR3 contains 13 residues.

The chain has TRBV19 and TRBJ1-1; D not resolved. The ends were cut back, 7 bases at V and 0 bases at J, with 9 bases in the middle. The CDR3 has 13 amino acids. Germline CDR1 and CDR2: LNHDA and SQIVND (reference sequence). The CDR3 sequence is CASTRTVNTEAFF. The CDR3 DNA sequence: TGTGCCAGTACCCGGACTGTGAACACTGAAGCTTTCTTT.

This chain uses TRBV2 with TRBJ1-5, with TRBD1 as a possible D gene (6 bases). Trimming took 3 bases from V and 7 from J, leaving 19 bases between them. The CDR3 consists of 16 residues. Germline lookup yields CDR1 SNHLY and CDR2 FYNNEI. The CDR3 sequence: CASSDLGVQGFQPQHF. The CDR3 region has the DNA TGTGCCAGCAGTGATCTCGGGGTACAGGGCTTCCAGCCCCAGCATTTT.

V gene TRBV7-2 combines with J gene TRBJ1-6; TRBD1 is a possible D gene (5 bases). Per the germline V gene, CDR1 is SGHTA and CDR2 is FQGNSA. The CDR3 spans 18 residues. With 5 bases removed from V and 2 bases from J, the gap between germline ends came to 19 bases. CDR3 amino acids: CASSPGRAGRTYNSPLHF. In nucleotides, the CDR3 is TGTGCCAGCAGCCCCGGACGTGCAGGGAGGACCTATAATTCACCCCTCCACTTT.

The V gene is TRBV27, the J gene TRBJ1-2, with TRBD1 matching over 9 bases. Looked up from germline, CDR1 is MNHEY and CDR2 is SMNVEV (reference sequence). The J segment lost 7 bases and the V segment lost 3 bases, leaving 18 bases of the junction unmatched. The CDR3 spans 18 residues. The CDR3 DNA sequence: TGTGCCAGCAGTTTCATATCGGACAGGGGTCCTCCCATTGGTGGCTACACCTTC. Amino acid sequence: CASSFISDRGPPIGGYTF.

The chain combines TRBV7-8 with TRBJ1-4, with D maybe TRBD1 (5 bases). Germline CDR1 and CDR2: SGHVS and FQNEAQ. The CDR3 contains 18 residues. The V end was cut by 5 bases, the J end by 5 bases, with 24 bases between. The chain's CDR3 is CASSPPPLLAGKNEKLFF. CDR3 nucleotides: TGTGCCAGCAGCCCACCCCCACTTCTGGCAGGGAAGAATGAAAAACTGTTTTTT.

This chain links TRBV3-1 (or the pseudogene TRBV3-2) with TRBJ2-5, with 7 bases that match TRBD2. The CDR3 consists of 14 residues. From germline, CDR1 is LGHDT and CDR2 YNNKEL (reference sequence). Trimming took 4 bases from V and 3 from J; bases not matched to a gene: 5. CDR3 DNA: TGTGCCAGCAGCCTTGGAGCGGGGAAAGAGACCCAGTACTTC. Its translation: CASSLGAGKETQYF.

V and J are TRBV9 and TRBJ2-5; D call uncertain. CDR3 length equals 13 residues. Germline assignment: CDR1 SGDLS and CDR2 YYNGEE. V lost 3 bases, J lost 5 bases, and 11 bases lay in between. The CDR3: CASSATGWETQYF. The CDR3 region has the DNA TGTGCCAGCAGCGCGACTGGCTGGGAGACCCAGTACTTC.

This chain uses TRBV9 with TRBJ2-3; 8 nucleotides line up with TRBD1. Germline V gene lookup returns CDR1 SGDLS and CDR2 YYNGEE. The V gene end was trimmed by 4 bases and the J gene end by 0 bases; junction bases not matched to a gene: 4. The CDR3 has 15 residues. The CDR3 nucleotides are TGTGCCAGCAGCCCCAGGGGGCAAAGCACAGATACGCAGTATTTT. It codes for CASSPRGQSTDTQYF.

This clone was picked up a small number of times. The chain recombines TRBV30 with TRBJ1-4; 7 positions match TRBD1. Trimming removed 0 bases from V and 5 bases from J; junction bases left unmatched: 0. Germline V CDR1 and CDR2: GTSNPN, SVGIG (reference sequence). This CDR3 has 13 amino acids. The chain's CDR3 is CAWSVQGNEKLFF. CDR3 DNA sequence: TGTGCCTGGAGTGTACAGGGGAATGAAAAACTGTTTTTT.

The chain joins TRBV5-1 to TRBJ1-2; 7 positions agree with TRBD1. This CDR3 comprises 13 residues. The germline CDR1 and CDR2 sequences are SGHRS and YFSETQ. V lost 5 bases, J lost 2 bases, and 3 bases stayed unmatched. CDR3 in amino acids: CASRMTGNYGYTF. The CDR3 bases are TGCGCCAGCAGAATGACAGGGAACTATGGCTACACCTTC. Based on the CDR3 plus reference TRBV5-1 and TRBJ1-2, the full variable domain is KAGVTQTPRYLIKTRGQQVTLSCSPISGHRSVSWYQQTPGQGLQFLFEYFSETQRNKGNFPGRFSGRQFSNSRSEMNVSTLELGDSALYLCASRMTGNYGYTFGSGTRLTVV.

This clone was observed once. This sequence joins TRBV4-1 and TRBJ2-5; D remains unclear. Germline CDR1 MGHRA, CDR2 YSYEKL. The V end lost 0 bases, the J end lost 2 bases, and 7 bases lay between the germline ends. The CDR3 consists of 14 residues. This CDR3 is CASSQDENQETQYF. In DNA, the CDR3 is TGCGCCAGCAGCCAAGACGAGAATCAAGAGACCCAGTACTTC.

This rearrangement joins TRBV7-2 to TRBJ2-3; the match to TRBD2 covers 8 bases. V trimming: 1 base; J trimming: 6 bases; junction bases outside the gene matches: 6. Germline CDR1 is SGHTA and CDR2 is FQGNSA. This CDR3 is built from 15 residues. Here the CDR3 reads CASSLEGLVSDTQYF. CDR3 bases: TGTGCCAGCAGCTTAGAGGGACTAGTCTCCGATACGCAGTATTTT.

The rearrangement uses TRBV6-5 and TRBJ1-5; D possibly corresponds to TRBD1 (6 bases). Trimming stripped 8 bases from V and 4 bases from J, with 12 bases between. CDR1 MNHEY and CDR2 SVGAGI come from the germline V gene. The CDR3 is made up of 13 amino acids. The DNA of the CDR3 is TGTGCCAGCGGGAGGGACACAAATCAGCCCCAGCATTTT. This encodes CASGRDTNQPQHF.

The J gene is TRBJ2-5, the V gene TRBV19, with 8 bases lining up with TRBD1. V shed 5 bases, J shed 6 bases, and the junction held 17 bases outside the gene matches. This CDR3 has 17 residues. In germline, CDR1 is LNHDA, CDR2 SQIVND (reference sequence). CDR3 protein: CASSQNPAGGFGKTQYF. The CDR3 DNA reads TGTGCCAGTAGTCAAAATCCGGCAGGGGGCTTCGGGAAGACCCAGTACTTC.

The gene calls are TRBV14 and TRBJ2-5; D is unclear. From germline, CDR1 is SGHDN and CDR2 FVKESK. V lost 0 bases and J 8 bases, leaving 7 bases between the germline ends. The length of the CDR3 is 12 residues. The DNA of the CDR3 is TGTGCCAGCAGCCAAGATCCAGTTACCCAGTACTTC. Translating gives CASSQDPVTQYF.

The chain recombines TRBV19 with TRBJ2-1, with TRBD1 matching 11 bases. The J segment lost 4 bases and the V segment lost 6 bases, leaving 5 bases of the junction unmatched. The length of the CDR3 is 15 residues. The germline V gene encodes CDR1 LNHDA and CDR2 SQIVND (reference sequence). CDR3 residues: CASRRDRGDYNEQFF. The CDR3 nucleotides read TGTGCCAGTAGGAGGGACAGGGGGGATTACAATGAGCAGTTCTTC.